This T cell receptor (beta chain) was profiled in a study of T cell responses to AZD1222 COVID-19 vaccine. The CDR3 totals 16 residues. Germline V lookup: CDR1 SGHNT, CDR2 YYREEE (reference sequence). After removal of 4 bases from V and 1 base from J, the junction contained 8 bases not matched to a gene. Sequenced by immunoSEQ multiplex PCR; TCRdb stores in-frame clones only, minus some. The sample shows about 120,000 clones, 70% to 90% of them seen only once. The source material was peripheral blood, sampled on day 0 of AZD1222 vaccination. This clonotype originated in an adult in good health. This rearrangement joins TRBV5-4 to TRBJ2-3, with 8 bases aligning to TRBD2. For the CDR3, the DNA is TGTGCCAGCAGCGAAAACGGGGGGGCCGGCACAGATACGCAGTATTTT. Translated, it gives CASSENGGAGTDTQYF.